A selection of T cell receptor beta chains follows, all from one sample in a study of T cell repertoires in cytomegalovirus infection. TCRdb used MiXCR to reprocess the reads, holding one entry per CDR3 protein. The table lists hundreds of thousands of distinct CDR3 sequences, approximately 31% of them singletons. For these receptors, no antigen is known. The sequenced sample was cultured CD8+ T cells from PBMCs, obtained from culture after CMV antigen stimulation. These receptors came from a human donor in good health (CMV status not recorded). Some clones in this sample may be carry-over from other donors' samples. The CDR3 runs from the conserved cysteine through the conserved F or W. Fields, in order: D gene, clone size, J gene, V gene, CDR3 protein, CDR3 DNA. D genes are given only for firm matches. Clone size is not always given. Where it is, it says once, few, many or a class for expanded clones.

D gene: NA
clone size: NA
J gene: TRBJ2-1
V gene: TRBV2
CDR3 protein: CAAKGPTGGNEQFF
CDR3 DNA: TGTGCCGCAAAAGGGCCGACCGGTGGGAATGAGCAGTTCTTC

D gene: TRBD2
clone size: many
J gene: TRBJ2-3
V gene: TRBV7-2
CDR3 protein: CASSLDLRGAGYSSTDTQYF
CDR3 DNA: TGTGCCAGCAGCTTAGACTTGCGGGGGGCAGGATACTCTAGCACAGATACGCAGTATTTT

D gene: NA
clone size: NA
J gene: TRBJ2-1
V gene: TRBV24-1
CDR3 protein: CATSGGLSYNEQFF
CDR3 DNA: TGTGCCACCTCTGGGGGACTCTCCTACAATGAGCAGTTCTTC

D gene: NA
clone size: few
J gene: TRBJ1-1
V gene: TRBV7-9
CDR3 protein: CASSLVVTGKGEAFF
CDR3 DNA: TGTGCCAGCAGCTTAGTCGTGACAGGCAAAGGCGAAGCTTTCTTT

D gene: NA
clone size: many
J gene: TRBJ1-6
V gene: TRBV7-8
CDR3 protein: CASTRGGGDNSPLHF
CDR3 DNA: TGTGCCAGCACGCGGGGGGGAGGAGATAATTCACCCCTCCACTTT

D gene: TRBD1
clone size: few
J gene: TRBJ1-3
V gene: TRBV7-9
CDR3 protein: CASSPGSYRGSFGNTIYF
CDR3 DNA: TGTGCCAGCAGCCCCGGGTCGTACAGGGGATCTTTTGGAAACACCATATATTTT

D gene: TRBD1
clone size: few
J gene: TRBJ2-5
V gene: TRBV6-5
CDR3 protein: CASSGTGVGETQYF
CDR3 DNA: TGTGCCAGCAGTGGGACAGGGGTTGGTGAGACCCAGTACTTC

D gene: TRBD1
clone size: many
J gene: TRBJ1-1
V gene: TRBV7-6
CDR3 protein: CASSPSRDRAGEAFF
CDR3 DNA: TGTGCCAGCAGCCCGTCCCGGGACAGGGCTGGGGAAGCTTTCTTT

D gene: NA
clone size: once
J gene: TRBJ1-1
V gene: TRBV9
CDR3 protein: CASSVEDLGYRTEAFF
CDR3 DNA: TGTGCCAGCAGCGTAGAAGATTTGGGTTATCGGACTGAAGCTTTCTTT

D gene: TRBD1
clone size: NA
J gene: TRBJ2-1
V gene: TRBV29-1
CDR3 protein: CSDGTGGKYEQFF
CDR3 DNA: TGCAGCGACGGGACAGGGGGCAAGTATGAGCAGTTCTTC

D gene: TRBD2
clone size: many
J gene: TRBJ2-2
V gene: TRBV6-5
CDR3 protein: CASTLSGGNTGELFF
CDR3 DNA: TGTGCCAGCACTCTTAGCGGGGGTAACACCGGGGAGCTGTTTTTT

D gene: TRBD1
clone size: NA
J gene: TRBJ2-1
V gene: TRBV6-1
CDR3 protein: CASSQTGVHRIALYNEQFF
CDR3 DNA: TGTGCCAGCAGCCAGACAGGGGTCCATCGTATCGCCCTCTACAATGAGCAGTTCTTC

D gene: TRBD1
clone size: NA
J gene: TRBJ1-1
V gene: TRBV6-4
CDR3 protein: CATRAGTGNTEAFF
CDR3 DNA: TGTGCCACCCGGGCGGGGACAGGGAACACTGAAGCTTTCTTT

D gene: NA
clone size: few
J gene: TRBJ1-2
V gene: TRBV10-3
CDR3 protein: CAIRRTEGYTF
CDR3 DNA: TGTGCCATCAGGAGGACCGAAGGCTACACCTTC

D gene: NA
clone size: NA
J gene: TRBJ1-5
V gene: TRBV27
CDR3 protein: CASSRTYFEDRNQPQHF
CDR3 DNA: TGTGCCAGCAGCCGGACATACTTCGAAGATAGAAATCAGCCCCAGCATTTT

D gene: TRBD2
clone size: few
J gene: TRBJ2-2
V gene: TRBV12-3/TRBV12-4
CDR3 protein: CASSLGLAGGSGELFF
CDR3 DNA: TGTGCCAGCAGTTTAGGACTAGCGGGGGGATCCGGGGAGCTGTTTTTT

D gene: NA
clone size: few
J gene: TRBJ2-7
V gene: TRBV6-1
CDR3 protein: CATRGQYF
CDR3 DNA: TGTGCCACCCGGGGCCAGTACTTC

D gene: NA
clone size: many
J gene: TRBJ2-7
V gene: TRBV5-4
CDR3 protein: CASSLENSPYEQYF
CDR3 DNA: TGTGCCAGCAGCTTGGAAAACAGCCCCTACGAGCAGTACTTC

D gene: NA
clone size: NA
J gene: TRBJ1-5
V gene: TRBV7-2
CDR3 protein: CASSLQSNGNQPQHF
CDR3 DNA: TGTGCCAGCAGCTTGCAAAGCAATGGCAATCAGCCCCAGCATTTT

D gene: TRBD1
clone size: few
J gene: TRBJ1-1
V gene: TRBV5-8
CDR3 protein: CASSIRGSEAFF
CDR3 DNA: TGTGCCAGCAGCATCAGGGGGTCGGAAGCTTTCTTT

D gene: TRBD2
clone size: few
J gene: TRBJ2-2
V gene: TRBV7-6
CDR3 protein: CANSFRRRTSGGPANTGELFF
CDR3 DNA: TGTGCCAACAGCTTCAGAAGGAGGACTAGCGGGGGGCCCGCGAACACCGGGGAGCTGTTTTTT

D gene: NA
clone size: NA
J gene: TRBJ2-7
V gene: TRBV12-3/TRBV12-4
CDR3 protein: CASSFSQGLYEQYF
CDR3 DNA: TGTGCCAGCAGTTTTTCACAGGGTCTATACGAGCAGTACTTC

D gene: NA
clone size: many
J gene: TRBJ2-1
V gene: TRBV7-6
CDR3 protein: CASSFGGTISYNEQFF
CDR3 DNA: TGTGCCAGCAGCTTTGGAGGTACGATTTCCTACAATGAGCAGTTCTTC

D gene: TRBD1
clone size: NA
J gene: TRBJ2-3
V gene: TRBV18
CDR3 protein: CASSPERGRSTDTQYF
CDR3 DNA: TGTGCCAGCTCACCAGAGAGGGGGCGTAGCACAGATACGCAGTATTTT

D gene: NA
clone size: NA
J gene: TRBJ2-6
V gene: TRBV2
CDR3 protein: CASSEGGTGANVLTF
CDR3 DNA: TGTGCCAGCAGTGAAGGGGGCACTGGGGCCAACGTCCTGACTTTC

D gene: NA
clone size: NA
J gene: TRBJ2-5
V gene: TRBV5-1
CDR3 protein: CASSLGQGLQETQYF
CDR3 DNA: TGCGCCAGCAGCTTGGGGCAGGGCCTACAAGAGACCCAGTACTTC

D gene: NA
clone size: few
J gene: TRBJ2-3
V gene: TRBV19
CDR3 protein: CASSVGTTDTQYF
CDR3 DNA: TGTGCCAGTAGTGTCGGGACCACAGATACGCAGTATTTT

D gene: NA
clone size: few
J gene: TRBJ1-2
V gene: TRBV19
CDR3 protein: CASSSDSLSGYTF
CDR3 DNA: TGTGCCAGTAGTTCCGACAGTTTAAGTGGCTACACCTTC

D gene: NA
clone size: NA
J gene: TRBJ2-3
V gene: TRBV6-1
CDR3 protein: CASSEWGRVSTDTQYF
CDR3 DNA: TGTGCCAGCAGTGAATGGGGGCGGGTCAGCACAGATACGCAGTATTTT

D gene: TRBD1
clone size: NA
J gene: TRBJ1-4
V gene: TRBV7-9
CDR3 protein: CASSGRDRGVVANEKLFF
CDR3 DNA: TGTGCCAGCAGCGGAAGGGACAGGGGAGTCGTGGCTAATGAAAAACTGTTTTTT

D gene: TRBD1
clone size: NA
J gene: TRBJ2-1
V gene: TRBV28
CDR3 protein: CASSPTTGGRPYNEQFF
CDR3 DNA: TGTGCCAGCAGTCCCACGACAGGGGGAAGACCCTACAATGAGCAGTTCTTC

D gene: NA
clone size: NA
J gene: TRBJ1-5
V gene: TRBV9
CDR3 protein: CASSVALGNQPQHF
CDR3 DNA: TGTGCCAGCAGCGTAGCTCTCGGAAATCAGCCCCAGCATTTT

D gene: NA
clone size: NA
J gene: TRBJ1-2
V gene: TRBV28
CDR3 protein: CASSLTDFYGYTF
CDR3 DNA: TGTGCCAGCAGTTTAACGGATTTCTATGGCTACACCTTC

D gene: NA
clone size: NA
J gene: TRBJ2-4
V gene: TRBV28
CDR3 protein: CASSLQDGGRDIQYF
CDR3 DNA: TGTGCCAGCAGTTTACAGGACGGCGGACGGGACATTCAGTACTTC

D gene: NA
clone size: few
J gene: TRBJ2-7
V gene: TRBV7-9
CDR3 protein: CASSFTNEQYF
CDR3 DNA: TGTGCCAGCAGCTTTACAAACGAGCAGTACTTC

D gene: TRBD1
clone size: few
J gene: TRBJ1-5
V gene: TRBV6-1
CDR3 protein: CASSEGDSWRPQHF
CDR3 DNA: TGTGCCAGCAGTGAGGGGGACAGCTGGAGGCCCCAGCATTTT

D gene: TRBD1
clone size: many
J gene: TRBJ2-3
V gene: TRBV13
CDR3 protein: CASSADRAGWQDWPHHTQYF
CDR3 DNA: TGTGCCAGCAGCGCGGACAGGGCTGGTTGGCAAGATTGGCCCCACCATACGCAGTATTTT